In its sample, the clone carrying this T cell receptor beta chain was seen a few times. This sample is part of a study of CD8+ T cells in alopecia areata. Study overall: Dosing with tofacitinib proceeded for 6 to 18 months, followed by 6 months off drug.

Lesional scalp tissue (obtained by punch biopsy) and peripheral blood were collected from alopecia areata patients. CDR3 length: 13 amino acids. The V end was cut by 3 bases, the J end by 4 bases, with 8 bases between. Germline lookup yields CDR1 SGHNT and CDR2 YYREEE (reference sequence). Isolated RNA was reverse transcribed into cDNA used as the sequencing template. Sequencing used immunoSEQ multiplex PCR; TCRdb keeps in-frame clones, though not all of them. The table lists 250,000 or so clones, 67% of them singletons. The V call is TRBV5-4, the J call TRBJ2-1, with D uncertain. The sample consisted of CD4+ T cells sorted from blood, taken at week 0. The source of this sequence is a human donor with alopecia areata. Written as DNA, the CDR3 is TGTGCCAGCAGCTCGGACGGATACAATGAGCAGTTCTTC. It specifies CASSSDGYNEQFF.